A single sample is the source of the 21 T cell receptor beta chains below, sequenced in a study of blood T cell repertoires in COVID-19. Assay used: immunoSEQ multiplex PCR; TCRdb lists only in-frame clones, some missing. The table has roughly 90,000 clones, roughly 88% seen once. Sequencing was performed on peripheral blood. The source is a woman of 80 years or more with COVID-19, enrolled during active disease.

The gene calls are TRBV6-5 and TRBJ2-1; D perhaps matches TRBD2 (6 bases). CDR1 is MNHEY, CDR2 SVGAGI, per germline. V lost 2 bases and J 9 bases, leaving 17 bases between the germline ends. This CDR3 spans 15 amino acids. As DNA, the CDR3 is TGTGCCAGCAGTTACCATGTTCCTGACGGGGGTGAGCAGTTCTTC. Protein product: CASSYHVPDGGEQFF.

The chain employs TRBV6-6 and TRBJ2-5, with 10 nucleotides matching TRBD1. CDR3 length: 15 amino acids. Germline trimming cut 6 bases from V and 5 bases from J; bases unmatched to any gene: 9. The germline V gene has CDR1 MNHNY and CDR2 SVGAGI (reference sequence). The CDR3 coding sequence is TGTGCCAGCAGGGAACCGGGACAGGGGTTGGAGACCCAGTACTTC. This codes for CASREPGQGLETQYF.

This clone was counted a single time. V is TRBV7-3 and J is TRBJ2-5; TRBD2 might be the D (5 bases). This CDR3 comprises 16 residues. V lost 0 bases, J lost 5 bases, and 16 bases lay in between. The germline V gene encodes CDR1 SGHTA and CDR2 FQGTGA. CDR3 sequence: CASSLTHVLARETQYF. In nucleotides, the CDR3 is TGTGCCAGCAGCTTAACTCATGTTCTAGCACGCGAGACCCAGTACTTC.

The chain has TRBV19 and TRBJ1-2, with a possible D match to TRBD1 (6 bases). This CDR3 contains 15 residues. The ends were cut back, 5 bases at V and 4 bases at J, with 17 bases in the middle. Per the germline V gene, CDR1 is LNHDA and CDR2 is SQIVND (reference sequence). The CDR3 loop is CASSRGGAHLYGYTF. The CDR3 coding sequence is TGTGCCAGTAGTCGAGGGGGGGCCCACCTCTATGGCTACACCTTC.

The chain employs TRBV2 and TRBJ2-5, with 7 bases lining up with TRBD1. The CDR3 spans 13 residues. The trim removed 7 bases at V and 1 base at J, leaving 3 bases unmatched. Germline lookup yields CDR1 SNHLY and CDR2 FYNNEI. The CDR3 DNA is TGTGCCAGCAAATGGGACAGCCAAGAGACCCAGTACTTC. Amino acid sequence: CASKWDSQETQYF.

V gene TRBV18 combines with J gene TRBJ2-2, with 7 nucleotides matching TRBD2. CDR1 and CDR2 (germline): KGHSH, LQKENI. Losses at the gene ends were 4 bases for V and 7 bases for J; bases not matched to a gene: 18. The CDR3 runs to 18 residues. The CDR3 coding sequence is TGTGCCAGCTCACTTGCGTCCGGCCGTGCGGGAGATAACGGGGAGCTGTTTTTT. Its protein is CASSLASGRAGDNGELFF.

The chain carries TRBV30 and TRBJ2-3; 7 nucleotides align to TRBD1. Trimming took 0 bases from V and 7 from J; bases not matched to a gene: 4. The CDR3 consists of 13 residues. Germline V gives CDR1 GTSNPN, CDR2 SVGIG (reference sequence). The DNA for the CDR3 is TGTGCCTGGAGTGTAAGGGACAGCTATACGCAGTATTTT. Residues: CAWSVRDSYTQYF. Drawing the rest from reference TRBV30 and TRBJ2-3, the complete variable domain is SQTIHQWPATLVQPVGSPLSLECTVEGTSNPNLYWYRQAAGRGLQLLFYSVGIGQISSEVPQNLSASRPQDRQFILSSKKLLLSDSGFYLCAWSVRDSYTQYFGPGTRLTVL.

CDR3 amino acids: CSASPLTSGGTDTQYF. CDR3 DNA sequence: TGCAGTGCTAGTCCCCTAACTAGCGGGGGCACAGATACGCAGTATTTT. This rearrangement joins TRBV20-1 to TRBJ2-3; 10 nucleotides agree with TRBD2. Germline CDR1 reads DFQATT; CDR2 reads SNEGSKA (reference sequence). The trim removed 3 bases at V and 1 base at J, leaving 7 bases unmatched. This CDR3 spans 16 amino acids.

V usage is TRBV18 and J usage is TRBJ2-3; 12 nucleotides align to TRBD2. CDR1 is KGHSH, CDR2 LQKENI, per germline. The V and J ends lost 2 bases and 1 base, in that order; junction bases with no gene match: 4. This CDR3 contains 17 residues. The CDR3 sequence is CASSPGTSGYGTDTQYF. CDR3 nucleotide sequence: TGTGCCAGCTCACCAGGGACTAGCGGGTATGGCACAGATACGCAGTATTTT. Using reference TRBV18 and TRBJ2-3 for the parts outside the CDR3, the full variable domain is NAGVMQNPRHLVRRRGQEARLRCSPMKGHSHVYWYRQLPEEGLKFMVYLQKENIIDESGMPKERFSAEFPKEGPSILRIQQVVRGDSAAYFCASSPGTSGYGTDTQYFGPGTRLTVL.

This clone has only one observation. The CDR3 protein is CASSLVQVIDTQYF. CDR3 DNA sequence: TGCGCCAGCAGCTTGGTACAGGTGATAGATACGCAGTATTTT. The chain couples TRBV5-1 to TRBJ2-3, with D perhaps matching TRBD1 (5 bases). The germline CDR1 and CDR2 sequences are SGHRS and YFSETQ. The V end lost 0 bases, the J end lost 5 bases, and 10 bases lay between the germline ends. CDR3 length: 14 amino acids. The variable domain in full, with the rest retrieved from reference TRBV5-1 and TRBJ2-3, is KAGVTQTPRYLIKTRGQQVTLSCSPISGHRSVSWYQQTPGQGLQFLFEYFSETQRNKGNFPGRFSGRQFSNSRSEMNVSTLELGDSALYLCASSLVQVIDTQYFGPGTRLTVL.

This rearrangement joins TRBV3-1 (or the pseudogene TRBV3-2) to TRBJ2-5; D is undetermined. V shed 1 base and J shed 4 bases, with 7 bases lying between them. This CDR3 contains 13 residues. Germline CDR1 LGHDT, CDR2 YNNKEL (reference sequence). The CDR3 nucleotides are TGTGCCAGCAGCCAAGTTAGCATAGAGACCCAGTACTTC. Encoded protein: CASSQVSIETQYF.

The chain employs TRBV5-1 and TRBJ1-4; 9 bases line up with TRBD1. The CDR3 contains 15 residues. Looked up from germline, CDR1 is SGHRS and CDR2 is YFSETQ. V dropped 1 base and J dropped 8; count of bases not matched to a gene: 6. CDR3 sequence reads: CASSLFTGGDEKLFF. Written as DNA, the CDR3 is TGCGCCAGCAGCTTGTTTACAGGGGGCGACGAAAAACTGTTTTTT.

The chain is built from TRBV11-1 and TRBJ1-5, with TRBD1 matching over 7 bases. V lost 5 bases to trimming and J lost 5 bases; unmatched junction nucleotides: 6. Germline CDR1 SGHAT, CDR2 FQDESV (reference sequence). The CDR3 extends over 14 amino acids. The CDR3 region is CASSLTGWHQPQHF. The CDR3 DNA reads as TGTGCCAGCAGCCTGACAGGGTGGCATCAGCCCCAGCATTTT.

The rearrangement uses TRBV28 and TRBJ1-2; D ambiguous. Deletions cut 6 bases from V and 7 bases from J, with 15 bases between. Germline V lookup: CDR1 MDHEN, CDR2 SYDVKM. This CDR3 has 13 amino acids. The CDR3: CASRLTYGIGYTF. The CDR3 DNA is TGTGCCAGCAGGCTCACCTACGGGATTGGCTACACCTTC.

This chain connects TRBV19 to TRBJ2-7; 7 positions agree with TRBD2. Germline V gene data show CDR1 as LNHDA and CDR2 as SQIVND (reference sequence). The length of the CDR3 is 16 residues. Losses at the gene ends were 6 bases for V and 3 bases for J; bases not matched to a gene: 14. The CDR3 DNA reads TGTGCCAGTAGCCCCTGGGGGGGGGAACGAAGCTACGAGCAGTACTTC. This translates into CASSPWGGERSYEQYF.

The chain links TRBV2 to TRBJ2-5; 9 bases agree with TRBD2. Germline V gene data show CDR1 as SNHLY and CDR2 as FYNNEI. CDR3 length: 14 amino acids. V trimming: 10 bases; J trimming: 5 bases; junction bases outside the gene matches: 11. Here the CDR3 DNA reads TGTGCCATAGCACGCGCGGGAGGGACCGAGACCCAGTACTTC. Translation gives CAIARAGGTETQYF. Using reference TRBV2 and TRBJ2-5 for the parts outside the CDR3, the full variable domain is EPEVTQTPSHQVTQMGQEVILRCVPISNHLYFYWYRQILGQKVEFLVSFYNNEISEKSEIFDDQFSVERPDGSNFTLKIRSTKLEDSAMYFCAIARAGGTETQYFGPGTRLLVL.

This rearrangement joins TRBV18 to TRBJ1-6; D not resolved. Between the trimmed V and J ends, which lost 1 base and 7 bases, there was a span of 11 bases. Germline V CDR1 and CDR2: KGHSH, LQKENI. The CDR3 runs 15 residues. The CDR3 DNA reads TGTGCCAGCTCACCACTCGGGGATACCAATTCACCCCTCCACTTT. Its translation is CASSPLGDTNSPLHF.

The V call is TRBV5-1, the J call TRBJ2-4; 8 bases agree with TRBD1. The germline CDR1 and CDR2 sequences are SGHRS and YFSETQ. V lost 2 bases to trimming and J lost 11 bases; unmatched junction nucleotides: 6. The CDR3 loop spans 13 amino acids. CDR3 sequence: CASSLQGGQFQYF. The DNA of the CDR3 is TGCGCCAGCAGCTTACAGGGGGGACAATTTCAGTACTTC.

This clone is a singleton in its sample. In DNA, the CDR3 is TGTGCCAGCAGCGTAGAAGGCGGGAGGGCCACAGATACGCAGTATTTT. Translated, it gives CASSVEGGRATDTQYF. This sequence joins TRBV9 and TRBJ2-3; TRBD2 matches at 9 bases. The V gene's germline CDR1 is SGDLS and CDR2 YYNGEE. The CDR3 spans 16 residues. With V trimmed by 0 bases and J by 2 bases, 4 bases remained unmatched.

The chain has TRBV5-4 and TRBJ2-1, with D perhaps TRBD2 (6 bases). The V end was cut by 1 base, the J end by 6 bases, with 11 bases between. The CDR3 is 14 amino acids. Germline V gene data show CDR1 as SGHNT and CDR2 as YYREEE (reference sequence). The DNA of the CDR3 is TGTGCCAGCAGCTTGTCTCTAGCGTCCAATGAGCAGTTCTTC. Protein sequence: CASSLSLASNEQFF.

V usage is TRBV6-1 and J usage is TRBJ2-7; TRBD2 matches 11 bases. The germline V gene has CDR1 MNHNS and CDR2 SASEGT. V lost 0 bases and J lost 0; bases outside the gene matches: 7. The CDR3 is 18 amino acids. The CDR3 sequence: CASSEARLAGRSSYEQYF. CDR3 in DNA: TGTGCCAGCAGTGAAGCGCGACTAGCGGGAAGGAGCTCCTACGAGCAGTACTTC.